The next 5 T cell receptor beta chains were all read from a single sample in a study of T cells in Graves' hyperthyroidism and ophthalmopathy. Amplified TCR beta CDR3 regions derived from RNA transcripts. With the HTBI primer set, the TCR CDR3 went through a first round of RT-PCR. From the multiplex PCR reads, TCRdb called clonotypes with MiXCR, one entry per CDR3 protein. In the table there are 500,000 to 750,000 distinct CDR3 sequences, approximately 15% of which are singletons. Sequencing input: blood. These TCRs come from a woman aged 30 to 39 with Graves' hyperthyroidism.

This clonotype was observed a few times. The chain is built from TRBV9 and TRBJ1-4; weak D call: TRBD1 (6 bases). V was shortened by 4 bases and J by 4 bases, with 14 bases between the two germline ends. CDR3 length equals 15 residues. From germline, CDR1 is SGDLS and CDR2 YYNGEE. The CDR3 nucleotides are TGTGCCAGCAGCATACTACAGGGTAATAATGAAAAACTGTTTTTT. Residues: CASSILQGNNEKLFF.

This clonotype has ten or more counts. The chain has TRBV5-1 and TRBJ2-2; D gene unclear. Per germline, CDR1 SGHRS and CDR2 YFSETQ. V dropped 4 bases and J dropped 6 bases, with 13 bases sitting between them. The CDR3 loop spans 14 amino acids. The CDR3 loop is CASSAREDPGELFF. For the CDR3, the DNA is TGCGCCAGCAGCGCGCGAGAGGACCCCGGGGAGCTGTTTTTT.

This clonotype was seen ten or more times. The J gene is TRBJ2-2, the V gene TRBV6-6; D might be TRBD1 (5 bases). The CDR3 runs 14 residues. Germline V gene sequence: CDR1 MNHNY, CDR2 SVGAGI (reference sequence). The germline V and J ends were trimmed by 2 bases and 3 bases, with 7 bases remaining between them. CDR3 in DNA: TGTGCCAGCAGTTACCGGACATACACCGGGGAGCTGTTTTTT. It translates to CASSYRTYTGELFF.

This clonotype appeared many times. The rearrangement uses TRBV5-1 and TRBJ1-5, with D uncertain. V was trimmed by 0 bases and J by 1 base, leaving 8 bases between them. This CDR3 spans 15 amino acids. From germline, CDR1 is SGHRS and CDR2 YFSETQ. The CDR3 is CASSLGLTSNQPQHF. CDR3 coding DNA: TGCGCCAGCAGCTTGGGTCTGACCAGCAATCAGCCCCAGCATTTT.

This clonotype was recorded only once. The germline gene is not matched at one end of the junction; a read error may be the cause. This chain connects TRBV7-3 to TRBJ2-1, with TRBD2 matching 12 bases. The CDR3 loop spans 15 amino acids. The germline gives CDR1 SGHTA, CDR2 FQGTGA. The chain's CDR3 is CASSSSGLAGNEQFF. CDR3 bases: TGTGCAAGCAGCTCCTCGGGACTAGCGGGTAATGAGCAGTTCTTC.